This T cell receptor beta chain emerged from a study of blood T cell repertoires in COVID-19. Study overall: Samples representing acute and convalescent COVID-19 were sourced from the United States, Italy and Spain. From T cells, B-cell-depleted T cells, or PBMCs came the material, which was cDNA or gDNA.

Germline V gene data show CDR1 as LGHDT and CDR2 as YNNKEL (reference sequence). The J segment lost 6 bases and the V segment lost 4 bases, leaving 6 bases of the junction unmatched. This CDR3 contains 14 residues. Authors' processing steps: Reference gene primer amplification in the assay estimated nucleated cell counts. Sequencing used immunoSEQ multiplex PCR; TCRdb keeps in-frame clones, though not all of them. V, J and clone size are taken as reported in that table, and D and trimming were inferred from the DNA itself. Of 150,000 to 250,000 clones in the sample, around four fifths were seen once.

The V gene is TRBV3-1 (or the pseudogene TRBV3-2), the J gene TRBJ1-1; 9 nucleotides align to TRBD1. The TCR sequence derives from a human donor with acute or convalescent COVID-19. The donor label of this sample is uncertain. The sample consisted of peripheral blood. CDR3: CASSPPRQGAEAFF. In nucleotides, the CDR3 is TGTGCCAGCAGCCCCCCCCGACAGGGGGCTGAAGCTTTCTTT.